A single sample is the source of the 18 T cell receptor beta chains below, sequenced in a study of T cells in Graves' hyperthyroidism and ophthalmopathy. TCR beta CDR3 region amplification was performed from RNA transcripts. When the TCR CDR3 underwent first-round RT-PCR, the HTBI primer set was used. TCRdb itself ran the multiplex PCR reads through MiXCR, one entry per CDR3 protein. The sample holds about 690,000 distinct CDR3 sequences, 17% seen once. Specimen: blood. The receptors derive from a man aged 50 to 60 with Graves' hyperthyroidism.

As for this clonotype: Since no conserved phenylalanine or tryptophan closes the CDR3, a read error is the likely cause. The chain carries TRBV29-1 and TRBJ1-2; D ambiguous. CDR1 is SQVTM, CDR2 ANQGSEA, per germline. V was cut by 7 bases and J by 4 bases, with 19 bases left in between. CDR3 length: 14 amino acids. The CDR3 spells CSDRKAGSGYGYTL. The CDR3 nucleotides read TGCAGCGACCGAAAGGCAGGAAGCGGCTATGGCTACACCCTC.

Points on this clonotype: With a much larger clone just one base away, this may be a read error. This chain links TRBV13 with TRBJ2-1; D gene uncertain. CDR3 length: 11 amino acids. V lost 5 bases and J 12 bases, leaving 11 bases between the germline ends. Germline values: CDR1 PRHDT, CDR2 FYEKMQ (reference sequence). The CDR3 bases are TGTGCCAGCAGCGCGCACGTGGCGCAGTTCTTC. This codes for CASSAHVAQFF.

This clonotype was counted ten times or more. The rearrangement joins TRBV24-1 to TRBJ1-1; D not resolved. The CDR3 consists of 11 residues. Between the trimmed V and J ends, which lost 5 bases and 4 bases, there was a span of 4 bases. Looked up from germline, CDR1 is KGHDR and CDR2 is SFDVKD. This chain's CDR3 is CATSGGTEAFF. DNA of the CDR3: TGTGCCACCAGTGGGGGCACTGAAGCTTTCTTT.

This clonotype was detected many times. The chain uses TRBV28 and TRBJ1-1, with D perhaps TRBD1 (6 bases). V was clipped by 1 base and J by 0 bases, with 12 bases between them. The germline V gene has CDR1 MDHEN and CDR2 SYDVKM. The CDR3 is 16 amino acids. The CDR3 nucleotides read TGTGCCAGCAGTTTATTAGGCCAGGGGTTGAACACTGAAGCTTTCTTT. Translation gives CASSLLGQGLNTEAFF.

This clonotype has ten or more counts. The chain links TRBV30 to TRBJ2-2; D gene uncertain. V was shortened by 0 bases and J by 6 bases, with 8 bases between the two germline ends. Germline-derived CDR1 and CDR2 are GTSNPN and SVGIG (reference sequence). CDR3 length equals 13 residues. CDR3 DNA sequence: TGTGCCTGGAGTGTACTCGAGTCCGGGGAGCTGTTTTTT. Encoded protein: CAWSVLESGELFF.

This clonotype has ten or more counts. The genes are TRBV28 and TRBJ1-4; a possible D gene is TRBD1 (5 bases). CDR3 length: 16 residues. From germline, CDR1 is MDHEN and CDR2 SYDVKM. V shed 5 bases and J shed 4 bases, with 17 bases lying between them. The CDR3 DNA follows: TGTGCCAGCAGTGGATTGGGCCGGGGGGTTAATGAAAAACTGTTTTTT. Amino acids: CASSGLGRGVNEKLFF.

This chain links TRBV28 with TRBJ2-1; D may be TRBD2 (6 bases). The CDR3 covers 16 residues. The V end lost 7 bases, the J end lost 0 bases, and 16 bases lay between the germline ends. CDR1 MDHEN and CDR2 SYDVKM come from the germline V gene. The CDR3 bases are TGTGCCAGCAACGCCCCTGTCGGGAGCTCCTACAATGAGCAGTTCTTC. Protein: CASNAPVGSSYNEQFF. Supplemented by reference TRBV28 and TRBJ2-1, the full variable domain reads DVKVTQSSRYLVKRTGEKVFLECVQDMDHENMFWYRQDPGLGLRLIYFSYDVKMKEKGDIPEGYSVSREKKERFSLILESASTNQTSMYLCASNAPVGSSYNEQFFGPGTRLTVL.

At least ten counts were recorded for this clonotype. The chain has TRBV27 and TRBJ1-5; D gene ambiguous. Between the trimmed V and J ends, which lost 3 bases and 1 base, there was a span of 13 bases. Germline V gene lookup returns CDR1 MNHEY and CDR2 SMNVEV (reference sequence). CDR3 length: 16 residues. The CDR3 loop is CASSFPRQASNQPQHF. DNA for the CDR3: TGTGCCAGCAGTTTCCCCCGGCAGGCGAGCAATCAGCCCCAGCATTTT.

This chain joins TRBV27 and TRBJ2-7; D possibly uses TRBD1 or TRBD2 (5 bases each). Trimming pared 6 bases from V and 1 base from J, leaving 16 bases between. The germline V gene has CDR1 MNHEY and CDR2 SMNVEV (reference sequence). There are 15 residues in the CDR3. The CDR3: CASRGRDRPSYEQYF. In DNA form, the CDR3 reads TGTGCCAGCAGGGGCCGGGACCGGCCATCCTACGAGCAGTACTTC.

This chain connects TRBV7-9 to TRBJ2-2, with D hard to call. Trimming removed 0 bases at V and 7 bases at J, with 15 bases between. Germline CDR1 SEHNR, CDR2 FQNEAQ (reference sequence). CDR3 length: 16 residues. CDR3 nucleotides: TGTGCCAGCAGCTTAGCCTTAGTGTCCAGTGTCGGGGAGCTGTTTTTT. This codes for CASSLALVSSVGELFF.

This chain connects TRBV6-2 or TRBV6-3 to TRBJ2-6; the match to TRBD1 covers 8 bases. Trimming at V came to 8 bases and at J to 4 bases, leaving 10 bases not matched to a gene. The CDR3 covers 16 residues. Per the germline V gene, CDR1 is MNHEY and CDR2 is SVGEGT. The CDR3 DNA is TGTGCCAGCCTCGGGCAGGGGGCGACGGGGGCCAACGTCCTGACTTTC. This sequence encodes CASLGQGATGANVLTF.

This clonotype appeared many times. The rearrangement uses TRBV2 and TRBJ2-5, with unresolved D. The CDR3 runs to 14 residues. Looked up from germline, CDR1 is SNHLY and CDR2 is FYNNEI. V lost 9 bases and J lost 3, with 17 bases in between. The CDR3: CARNEFNREETQYF. In DNA, the CDR3 is TGTGCCAGAAATGAATTCAATAGGGAAGAGACCCAGTACTTC. Complete variable domain (other parts from reference TRBV2 and TRBJ2-5): EPEVTQTPSHQVTQMGQEVILRCVPISNHLYFYWYRQILGQKVEFLVSFYNNEISEKSEIFDDQFSVERPDGSNFTLKIRSTKLEDSAMYFCARNEFNREETQYFGPGTRLLVL.

This clonotype was counted only a few times. The chain is built from TRBV25-1 and TRBJ1-2; D gene ambiguous. The CDR3 consists of 13 residues. V lost 3 bases and J 4 bases, leaving 9 bases between the germline ends. Germline assignment: CDR1 MGHDK and CDR2 SYGVNS. The CDR3 DNA follows: TGTGCCAGCAGTGAGTTGCCAGCCTATGGCTACACCTTC. The encoded protein is CASSELPAYGYTF.

In regard to this clonotype: A read error may be the cause here, since a much bigger clone is one base away. The chain couples TRBV6-1 to TRBJ1-4; tentative D call: TRBD1 (5 bases). V was cut by 8 bases and J by 8 bases, with 15 bases left in between. In germline, CDR1 is MNHNS, CDR2 SASEGT. The CDR3 loop spans 13 amino acids. CDR3 region: CASCMRGREKLFF. Written as DNA, the CDR3 is TGTGCCAGCTGTATGAGGGGACGCGAAAAACTGTTTTTT.

The sample holds many counts of this clonotype. The J gene is TRBJ2-2, the V gene TRBV28; D might be TRBD1 (6 bases). From germline, CDR1 is MDHEN and CDR2 SYDVKM. The V end lost 6 bases, the J end lost 4 bases, and 18 bases lay between the germline ends. The CDR3 sequence is 16 residues long. CDR3 residues: CASSLLGQDSTGELFF. The CDR3 DNA is TGTGCCAGCAGCCTACTGGGACAAGATAGCACCGGGGAGCTGTTTTTT.

This clonotype was counted at least ten times. The gene calls are TRBV19 and TRBJ1-6; 8 positions match TRBD1. After removal of 5 bases from V and 10 bases from J, the junction contained 7 bases not matched to a gene. Germline V lookup: CDR1 LNHDA, CDR2 SQIVND (reference sequence). This CDR3 region has 14 residues. The CDR3 spells CASSFGQGGSPLHF. CDR3 nucleotide sequence: TGTGCCAGTAGTTTCGGACAGGGTGGATCACCCCTCCACTTT.

A single count supports this clonotype. V and J are TRBV27 and TRBJ1-4; TRBD1 matches at 7 bases. This CDR3 has 15 amino acids. The trim removed 5 bases at V and 8 bases at J, leaving 11 bases unmatched. In germline, CDR1 is MNHEY, CDR2 SMNVEV (reference sequence). CDR3 DNA: TGTGCCAGCAGTGTAGCCGGGACAGAACGGGAAAAACTGTTTTTT. Translated, it gives CASSVAGTEREKLFF.

V gene TRBV5-1 combines with J gene TRBJ1-2, with 8 bases lining up with TRBD1. Germline V gene lookup returns CDR1 SGHRS and CDR2 YFSETQ. Unmatched junction bases numbered 13, after V lost 4 bases and J lost 8 bases. The CDR3 spans 15 residues. CDR3 region: CASSPQDRAGKGYTF. The CDR3 coding sequence is TGCGCCAGCAGCCCTCAGGACAGGGCGGGCAAGGGCTACACCTTC.